A single sample is the source of the 4 T cell receptor beta chains below, sequenced in a study of regulatory T cells in long-lasting Graves disease. The TCR beta library used iRepertoire HTBI primers with Arm-PCR amplification of CDR3. From the multiplex PCR reads, TCRdb called clonotypes with MiXCR, one entry per CDR3 protein. The sample consists of 350,000 to 500,000 distinct CDR3 sequences, less than 15% of them appearing once. Indicated time point: newly diagnosed GD, antithyroid drugs for less than 3 months. PBMC RNA served as the TCR library source. These sequences were also reported in another study, on T cells in Graves' hyperthyroidism and ophthalmopathy.

This specimen consisted of peripheral blood mononuclear cells (PBMCs), obtained at new diagnosis, from a patient treated with antithyroid drugs. These receptors all stem from a woman aged 50 to 60 with Graves disease.

For this clonotype: This clone may be a read error of a much larger clone one base away. V and J are TRBV20-1 and TRBJ2-7; D call uncertain. Germline lookup yields CDR1 DFQATT and CDR2 SNEGSKA (reference sequence). V was cut by 5 bases and J by 9 bases, with 17 bases left in between. The CDR3 is made up of 12 amino acids. CDR3 bases: TGCAGTGCTGGCCCCCCAGGTTCCGGGCAGTACTTC. Translation gives CSAGPPGSGQYF.

In regard to this clonotype: This may stem from a read error, because a much larger clone lies one nucleotide away. V and J are TRBV12-3 or TRBV12-4 and TRBJ1-5; a weak D match, TRBD1 (5 bases). There are 13 residues in the CDR3. This CDR3 is CASGFSLGGPQHF. In DNA, the CDR3 is TGTGCCAGCGGTTTTTCCCTCGGGGGGCCCCAGCATTTT.

Turning to this clonotype: This could be a read error, since a much larger clone is one nucleotide away. This sequence joins TRBV30 and TRBJ2-3; D call uncertain. The CDR3 extends over 12 amino acids. Germline lookup yields CDR1 GTSNPN and CDR2 SVGIG (reference sequence). CDR3 nucleotides: TGTGCCAGGAGTGTATCTGCAGATACGCAGTATTTT. Encoded protein: CARSVSADTQYF.

This clonotype has at least ten counts. The chain employs TRBV6-9 and TRBJ2-2, with 9 bases that match TRBD2. The CDR3 loop spans 18 amino acids. The trim removed 3 bases at V and 4 bases at J, leaving 12 bases unmatched. Germline loops: CDR1 MNHGY, CDR2 SVAAGI. The CDR3 reads CASSYGLAGRTTTGELFF. CDR3 nucleotide sequence: TGTGCCAGCAGTTACGGTCTAGCGGGACGTACGACCACCGGGGAGCTGTTTTTT.